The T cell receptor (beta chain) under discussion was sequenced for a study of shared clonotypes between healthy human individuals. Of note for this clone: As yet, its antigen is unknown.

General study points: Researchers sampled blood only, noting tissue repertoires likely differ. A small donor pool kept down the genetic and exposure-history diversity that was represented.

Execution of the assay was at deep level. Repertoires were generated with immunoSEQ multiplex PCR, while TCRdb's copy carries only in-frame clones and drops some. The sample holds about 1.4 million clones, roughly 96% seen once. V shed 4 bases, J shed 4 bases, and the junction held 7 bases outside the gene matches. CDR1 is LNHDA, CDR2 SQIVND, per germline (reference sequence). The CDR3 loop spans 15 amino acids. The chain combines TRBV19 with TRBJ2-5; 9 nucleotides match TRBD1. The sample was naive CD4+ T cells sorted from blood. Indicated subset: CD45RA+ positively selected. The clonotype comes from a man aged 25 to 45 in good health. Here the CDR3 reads CASSTTRTGVETQYF. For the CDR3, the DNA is TGTGCCAGTAGTACCACCCGGACAGGGGTAGAGACCCAGTACTTC.